This T cell receptor (beta chain) was profiled in a study of blood T cell repertoires in COVID-19. Study background: The United States, Italy and Spain provided the acute and convalescent COVID-19 samples.

This CDR3 is built from 14 residues. V shed 6 bases, J shed 2 bases, and the junction held 6 bases outside the gene matches. CDR1 MNHEY and CDR2 SVGAGI come from the germline V gene. This clone was observed a single time. Original data processing: Counts of nucleated cells, estimated from reference gene primer amplification, were obtained. Generated by immunoSEQ multiplex PCR, the TCRdb table keeps only in-frame clones and is missing some. That table is the source of V, J and clone size, and D and trimming were worked out from the DNA. The table includes roughly 68,000 clones, 88% detected once. This receptor was obtained from a middle-aged man with acute or convalescent COVID-19. Source material: peripheral blood. This sequence joins TRBV6-5 and TRBJ2-5; the match to TRBD1 covers 7 bases. The CDR3 loop is CASRGQLAQETQYF. The CDR3 region has the DNA TGTGCCAGCAGGGGACAGCTCGCTCAAGAGACCCAGTACTTC.